This T cell receptor (beta chain) was retrieved from a study of ipilimumab plus nivolumab after autologous stem cell transplantation. CDR1 and CDR2 from the germline V gene are MNHEY and SVGAGI. J was trimmed by 2 bases and V by 5 bases; bases with no gene match: 6. This CDR3 is built from 15 residues. Ipilimumab, 1 mg/kg, started 14 to 28 days after autologous transplant. The assay was immunoSEQ multiplex PCR, and TCRdb's table has in-frame clones only and misses some. In the table there are 15,000 to 20,000 clones, roughly 80% of which are singletons. The sequencing here drew on PBMCs, taken in a trial of ipilimumab plus nivolumab as post-transplant consolidation. The sequence was obtained from a male donor with diffuse large B-cell lymphoma. V usage is TRBV6-5 and J usage is TRBJ2-7, with 10 bases lining up with TRBD1. The CDR3 bases are TGTGCCAGCAGTGTTAGGGGACAGGGGCCCTACGAGCAGTACTTC. The encoded protein is CASSVRGQGPYEQYF.